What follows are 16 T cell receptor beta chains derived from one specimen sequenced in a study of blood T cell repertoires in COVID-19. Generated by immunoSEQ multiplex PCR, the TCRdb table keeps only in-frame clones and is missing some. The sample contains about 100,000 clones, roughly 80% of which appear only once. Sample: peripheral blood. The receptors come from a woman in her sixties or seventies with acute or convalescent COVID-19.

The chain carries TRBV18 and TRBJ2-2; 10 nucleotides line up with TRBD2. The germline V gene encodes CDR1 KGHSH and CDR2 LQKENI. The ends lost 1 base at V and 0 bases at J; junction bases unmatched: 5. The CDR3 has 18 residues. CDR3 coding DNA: TGTGCCAGCTCACCACTTGAACTAGCGGGGACGAACACCGGGGAGCTGTTTTTT. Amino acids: CASSPLELAGTNTGELFF.

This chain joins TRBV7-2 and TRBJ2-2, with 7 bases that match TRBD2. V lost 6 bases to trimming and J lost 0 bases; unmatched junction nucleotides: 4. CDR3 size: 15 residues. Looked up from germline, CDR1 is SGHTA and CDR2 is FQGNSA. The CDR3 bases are TGTGCCAGCAGGGGAGGGGCCGCGAACACCGGGGAGCTGTTTTTT. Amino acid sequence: CASRGGAANTGELFF.

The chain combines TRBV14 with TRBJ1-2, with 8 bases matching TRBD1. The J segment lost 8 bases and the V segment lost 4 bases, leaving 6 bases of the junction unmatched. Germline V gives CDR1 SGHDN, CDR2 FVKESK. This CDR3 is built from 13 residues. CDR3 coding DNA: TGTGCCAGCAGCCCGGACAGGGCGGCGGGCTACACCTTC. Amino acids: CASSPDRAAGYTF. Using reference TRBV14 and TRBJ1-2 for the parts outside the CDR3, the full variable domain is EAGVTQFPSHSVIEKGQTVTLRCDPISGHDNLYWYRRVMGKEIKFLLHFVKESKQDESGMPNNRFLAERTGGTYSTLKVQPAELEDSGVYFCASSPDRAAGYTFGSGTRLTVV.

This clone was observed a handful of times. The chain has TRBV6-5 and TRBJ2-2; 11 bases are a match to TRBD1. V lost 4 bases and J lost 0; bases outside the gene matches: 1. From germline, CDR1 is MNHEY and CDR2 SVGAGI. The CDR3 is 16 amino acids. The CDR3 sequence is CASSWGQGANTGELFF. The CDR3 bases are TGTGCCAGCAGTTGGGGACAGGGGGCGAACACCGGGGAGCTGTTTTTT.

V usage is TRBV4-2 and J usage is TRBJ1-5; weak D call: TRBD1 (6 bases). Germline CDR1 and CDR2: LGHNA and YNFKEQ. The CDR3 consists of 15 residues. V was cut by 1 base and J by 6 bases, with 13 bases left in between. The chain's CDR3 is CASSQVGGGPQPQHF. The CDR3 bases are TGTGCCAGCAGCCAAGTCGGCGGGGGGCCTCAGCCCCAGCATTTT.

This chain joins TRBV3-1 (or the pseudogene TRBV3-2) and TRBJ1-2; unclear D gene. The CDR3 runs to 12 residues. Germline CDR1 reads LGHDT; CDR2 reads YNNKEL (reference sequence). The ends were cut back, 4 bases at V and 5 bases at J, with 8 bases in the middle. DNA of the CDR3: TGTGCCAGCAGCCGGGAGGAGTATGGCTACACCTTC. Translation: CASSREEYGYTF.

This CDR3 reads CATSRGSYEQYF. Here the CDR3 DNA reads TGTGCCACCAGCCGGGGTTCTTACGAGCAGTACTTC. The V gene is TRBV15, the J gene TRBJ2-7; D might be TRBD2 (5 bases). V lost 5 bases, J lost 4 bases, and 9 bases lay in between. Germline CDR1 reads LNHNV; CDR2 reads YYDKDF (reference sequence). The CDR3 is made up of 12 amino acids.

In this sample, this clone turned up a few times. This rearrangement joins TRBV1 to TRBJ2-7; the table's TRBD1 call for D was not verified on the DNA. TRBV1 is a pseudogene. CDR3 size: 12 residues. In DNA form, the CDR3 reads TGCACCAGCAAAGACAGGGACCACGAGCAGTACTTC. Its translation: CTSKDRDHEQYF.

The CDR3 region has the DNA TGTGCCAGCAGCCTAGAAGACAGGGGAGAGCAGTACGTC. Translating gives CASSLEDRGEQYV. The V and J genes are TRBV11-3 and TRBJ2-7; 8 bases match TRBD1. The CDR3 is 13 residues long. CDR1 is SGHNT and CDR2 is YENEEA in the germline V gene.

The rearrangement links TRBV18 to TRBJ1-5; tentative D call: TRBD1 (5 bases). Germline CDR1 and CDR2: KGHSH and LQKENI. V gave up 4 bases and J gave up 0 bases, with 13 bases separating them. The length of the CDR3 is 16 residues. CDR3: CASSQTQGDSNQPQHF. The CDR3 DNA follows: TGTGCCAGCTCACAAACCCAAGGGGATAGCAATCAGCCCCAGCATTTT.

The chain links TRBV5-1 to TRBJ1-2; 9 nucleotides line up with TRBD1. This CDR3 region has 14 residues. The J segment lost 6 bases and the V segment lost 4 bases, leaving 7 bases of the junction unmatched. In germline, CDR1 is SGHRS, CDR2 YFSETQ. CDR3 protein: CASSRDRVLDGYTF. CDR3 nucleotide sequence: TGCGCCAGCAGCCGGGACAGGGTTTTGGATGGCTACACCTTC.

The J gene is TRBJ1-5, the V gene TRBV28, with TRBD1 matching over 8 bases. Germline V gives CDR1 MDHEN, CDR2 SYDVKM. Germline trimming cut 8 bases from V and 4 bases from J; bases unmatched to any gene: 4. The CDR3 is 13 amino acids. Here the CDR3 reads CASDGDRNQPQHF. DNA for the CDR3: TGTGCCAGCGACGGGGACAGGAATCAGCCCCAGCATTTT.

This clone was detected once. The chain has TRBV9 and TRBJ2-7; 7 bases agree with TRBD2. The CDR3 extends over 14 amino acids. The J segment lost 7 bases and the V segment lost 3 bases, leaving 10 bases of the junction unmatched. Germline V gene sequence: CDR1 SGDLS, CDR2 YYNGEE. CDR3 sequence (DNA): TGTGCCAGCAGCGATCGAGCGGGGTTAGGTGAGCAGTACGTC. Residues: CASSDRAGLGEQYV.

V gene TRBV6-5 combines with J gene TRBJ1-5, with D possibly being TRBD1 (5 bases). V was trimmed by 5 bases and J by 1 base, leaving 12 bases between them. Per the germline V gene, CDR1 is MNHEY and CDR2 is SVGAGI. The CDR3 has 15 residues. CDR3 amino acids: CASSHQGGSNQPQHF. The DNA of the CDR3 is TGTGCCAGCAGTCATCAGGGTGGGAGCAATCAGCCCCAGCATTTT.

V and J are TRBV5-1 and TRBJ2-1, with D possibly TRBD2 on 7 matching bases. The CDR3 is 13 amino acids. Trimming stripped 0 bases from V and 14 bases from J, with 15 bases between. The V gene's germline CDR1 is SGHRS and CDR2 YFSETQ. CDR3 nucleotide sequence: TGCGCCAGCAGCTTGGATGCGGGGGCTGGAAAGTTCTTC. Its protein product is CASSLDAGAGKFF.

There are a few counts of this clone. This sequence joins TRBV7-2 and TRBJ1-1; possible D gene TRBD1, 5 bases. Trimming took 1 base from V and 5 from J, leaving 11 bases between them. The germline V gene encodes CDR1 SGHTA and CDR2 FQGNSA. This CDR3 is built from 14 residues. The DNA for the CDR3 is TGTGCCAGCAGCTTAGTTAGGGGTTGGACTGAAGCTTTCTTT. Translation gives CASSLVRGWTEAFF. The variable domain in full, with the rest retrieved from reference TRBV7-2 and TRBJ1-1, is GAGVSQSPSNKVTEKGKDVELRCDPISGHTALYWYRQSLGQGLEFLIYFQGNSAPDKSGLPSDRFSAERTGGSVSTLTIQRTQQEDSAVYLCASSLVRGWTEAFFGQGTRLTVV.